The 22 T cell receptor beta chains presented below share a single source sample, sequenced in a study of T cell repertoires in aging, cancer and after chemotherapy. Rearranged V-D-J TRB sequences were amplified with a mixed TRB-A/B primer pool. TCRdb ran MiXCR on the multiplex PCR reads and lists one entry per CDR3 protein. The sample carries about 5,000 distinct CDR3 sequences, about 28% recorded once. TCR beta rearrangements were amplified from peripheral blood genomic DNA. The sample was blood. These receptors were obtained from a human donor in good health.

The rearrangement links TRBV5-1 to TRBJ2-1; 10 bases line up with TRBD2. Trimming took 1 base from V and 7 from J; bases not matched to a gene: 2. The CDR3 consists of 14 residues. The germline V gene has CDR1 SGHRS and CDR2 YFSETQ. Written as DNA, the CDR3 is TGCGCCAGCAGCTTGACGGGACTAGCGAATGAGCAGTTCTTC. Protein sequence: CASSLTGLANEQFF.

This clonotype is medium-sized (0.01 to 0.1%) within its sample. The chain is built from TRBV11-1 and TRBJ2-6; 7 positions agree with TRBD2. After removal of 3 bases from V and 8 bases from J, the junction contained 7 bases not matched to a gene. Germline CDR1 and CDR2: SGHAT and FQDESV (reference sequence). This CDR3 is built from 15 residues. The chain's CDR3 is CASSFRTSPTNVLTF. The CDR3 nucleotides read TGTGCCAGCAGCTTCCGGACTAGTCCGACCAACGTCCTGACTTTC.

This clonotype is termed medium-sized. The chain combines TRBV30 with TRBJ2-1, with D uncertain. Per germline, CDR1 GTSNPN and CDR2 SVGIG (reference sequence). The CDR3 spans 13 residues. Trimming pared 3 bases from V and 7 bases from J, leaving 13 bases between. CDR3 sequence (DNA): TGTGCCTGGAGCCGACCTACAAGGAATGAGCAGTTCTTC. Translating it yields CAWSRPTRNEQFF.

This clonotype was counted between two and nine times. J is TRBJ2-1 and V is TRBV7-2; D might be TRBD1 (5 bases). CDR1 and CDR2 (germline): SGHTA, FQGNSA. There are 18 residues in the CDR3. V gave up 1 base and J gave up 5 bases, with 21 bases separating them. The CDR3 protein is CASSLGGASNKPNNEQFF. The CDR3 coding sequence is TGTGCCAGCAGCTTAGGGGGCGCCTCAAACAAACCAAACAATGAGCAGTTCTTC. The entire variable domain, with the rest obtained from reference TRBV7-2 and TRBJ2-1, is as follows: GAGVSQSPSNKVTEKGKDVELRCDPISGHTALYWYRQSLGQGLEFLIYFQGNSAPDKSGLPSDRFSAERTGGSVSTLTIQRTQQEDSAVYLCASSLGGASNKPNNEQFFGPGTRLTVL.

The rearrangement joins TRBV5-6 to TRBJ2-7, with D possibly matching TRBD1 (6 bases). CDR1 and CDR2 from the germline V gene are SGHDT and YYEEEE. V was pared by 2 bases and J by 3 bases, with 12 bases between. The CDR3 loop spans 14 amino acids. The CDR3 coding sequence is TGTGCCAGCAGCTTTTACAGGGATTTCTACGAGCAGTACTTC. Its translation is CASSFYRDFYEQYF.

The chain recombines TRBV6-1 with TRBJ2-2, with 7 bases matching TRBD2. This CDR3 has 15 residues. After removal of 6 bases from V and 3 bases from J, the junction contained 7 bases not matched to a gene. Germline CDR1 MNHNS, CDR2 SASEGT. The CDR3 reads CASSLLAGDTGELFF. The CDR3 DNA sequence: TGTGCCAGCAGCCTGCTGGCGGGGGACACCGGGGAGCTGTTTTTT.

A word on this clonotype: A much larger clone differs from this one at a single base, so this may be a read error. The genes are TRBV5-4 and TRBJ2-5, with 8 bases matching TRBD1. This CDR3 is built from 14 residues. Per germline, CDR1 SGHNT and CDR2 YYREEE (reference sequence). DNA for the CDR3: TGTGCCAGCAGCTTGCAGGGGGCGCAAGAGACCAAGTACTTC. Amino acid sequence: CASSLQGAQETKYF.

Within the sample, this clonotype is medium-sized (0.01 to 0.1%). The CDR3 region has the DNA TGTGCCAGTAGTATAGCTAAGGGGGCGCGCACCGGGGAGCTGTTTTTT. Its protein product is CASSIAKGARTGELFF. This chain uses TRBV19 with TRBJ2-2, with TRBD1 identical over 7 bases. Germline-derived CDR1 and CDR2 are LNHDA and SQIVND (reference sequence). Losses at the gene ends were 1 base for V and 4 bases for J; bases not matched to a gene: 6. The CDR3 is made up of 16 amino acids.

The gene calls are TRBV15 and TRBJ2-1; TRBD2 aligns across 9 bases. This CDR3 spans 15 amino acids. V dropped 1 base and J dropped 5; count of bases not matched to a gene: 3. Germline V CDR1 and CDR2: LNHNV, YYDKDF (reference sequence). CDR3 sequence: CATSRGSGGHNEQFF. The DNA of the CDR3 is TGTGCCACCAGCAGAGGTAGCGGGGGCCACAATGAGCAGTTCTTC. The full variable domain, with the rest looked up from reference TRBV15 and TRBJ2-1, is DAMVIQNPRYQVTQFGKPVTLSCSQTLNHNVMYWYQQKSSQAPKLLFHYYDKDFNNEADTPDNFQSRRPNTSFCFLDIRSPGLGDTAMYLCATSRGSGGHNEQFFGPGTRLTVL.

The V gene is TRBV12-3 or TRBV12-4, the J gene TRBJ1-1, with TRBD1 matching over 7 bases. The ends lost 5 bases at V and 7 bases at J; junction bases unmatched: 19. This CDR3 spans 17 amino acids. CDR3 sequence reads: CASSQLNRGGLNGEAFF. DNA for the CDR3: TGTGCCAGCAGTCAATTAAACAGGGGAGGGCTAAACGGTGAAGCTTTCTTT.

This clonotype is medium-sized within its sample. The chain carries TRBV6-5 and TRBJ2-1; TRBD2 matches 7 bases. This CDR3 has 13 residues. The V gene's germline CDR1 is MNHEY and CDR2 SVGAGI. V was clipped by 2 bases and J by 8 bases; unmatched bases: 3. DNA for the CDR3: TGTGCCAGCAGTTACATCGGGGGGTATGAGCAGTTCTTC. This sequence encodes CASSYIGGYEQFF.

By share of the sample, this clonotype is medium-sized (0.01 to 0.1%). The rearrangement uses TRBV6-1 and TRBJ1-2; D is undetermined. Germline CDR1 is MNHNS and CDR2 is SASEGT. V was trimmed by 2 bases and J by 4 bases, leaving 11 bases between them. The CDR3 loop spans 14 amino acids. CDR3 in amino acids: CASSESLDSYGYTF. In DNA form, the CDR3 reads TGTGCCAGCAGTGAATCGCTGGATTCCTATGGCTACACCTTC.

This clonotype was detected a few times. The CDR3 DNA reads TGTGCCAGCAGACCGGACAGGGGCAACTACAATGAGCAGTTCTTC. It translates to CASRPDRGNYNEQFF. The J gene is TRBJ2-1, the V gene TRBV5-4, with TRBD1 matching 9 bases. The CDR3 runs to 15 residues. The V gene's germline CDR1 is SGHNT and CDR2 YYREEE (reference sequence). With 5 bases clipped from V and 3 bases from J, the junction kept 6 bases outside the gene matches.

The genes are TRBV30 and TRBJ2-1; TRBD1 might be the D (6 bases). Germline V gives CDR1 GTSNPN, CDR2 SVGIG (reference sequence). V gave up 1 base and J gave up 4 bases, with 14 bases separating them. The CDR3 has 15 residues. This CDR3 is CAWSEGGSGYNEQFF. CDR3 in DNA: TGTGCCTGGAGTGAAGGGGGATCGGGGTACAATGAGCAGTTCTTC.

This chain joins TRBV4-1 and TRBJ2-7; D not certain. V was clipped by 2 bases and J by 2 bases, with 13 bases between them. This CDR3 contains 15 residues. Germline-derived CDR1 and CDR2 are MGHRA and YSYEKL. CDR3 sequence: CASSQPTRYPYEQYF. The CDR3 bases are TGCGCCAGCAGCCAACCTACACGCTACCCCTACGAGCAGTACTTC.

As regards this clonotype: A read error may produce the germline difference seen at one junction end. The gene calls are TRBV4-2 and TRBJ2-7, with TRBD1 matching over 8 bases. The germline gives CDR1 LGHNA, CDR2 YNFKEQ. The CDR3 spans 16 residues. The CDR3 is CASSQPGQGHRYEQYF. The CDR3 coding sequence is TGCGCCAGCAGCCAACCCGGACAGGGTCATCGGTACGAGCAGTACTTC.

By frequency in the sample, this clonotype is medium-sized (0.01 to 0.1%). The chain carries TRBV30 and TRBJ1-5; 7 bases map to TRBD1. Germline CDR1 reads GTSNPN; CDR2 reads SVGIG (reference sequence). CDR3 length: 13 residues. V lost 5 bases, J lost 1 base, and 2 bases stayed unmatched. CDR3 residues: CAWGGQSNQPQHF. The CDR3 DNA sequence: TGTGCCTGGGGGGGACAGAGCAATCAGCCCCAGCATTTT.

By share of the sample, this clonotype is medium-sized (0.01 to 0.1%). The chain joins TRBV6-5 to TRBJ2-1, with 13 bases that match TRBD2. This CDR3 comprises 14 residues. Trimming took 10 bases from V and 6 from J; bases not matched to a gene: 6. Germline lookup yields CDR1 MNHEY and CDR2 SVGAGI. CDR3 sequence (DNA): TGTGCCACCACTAGCGGGAGGGGGTCCAATGAGCAGTTCTTC. Its translation: CATTSGRGSNEQFF.

This clonotype came up a few times. The J gene is TRBJ2-6, the V gene TRBV7-9; no reliable D call. The V end was cut by 4 bases, the J end by 0 bases, with 7 bases between. The length of the CDR3 is 15 residues. Germline assignment: CDR1 SEHNR and CDR2 FQNEAQ (reference sequence). This chain's CDR3 is CASSSLGSGANVLTF. The DNA of the CDR3 is TGTGCCAGCAGCTCCTTAGGCTCTGGGGCCAACGTCCTGACTTTC.

The chain combines TRBV20-1 with TRBJ2-1, with 8 positions matching TRBD1. V shed 0 bases and J 4 bases; nucleotides not matched to a gene: 5. From germline, CDR1 is DFQATT and CDR2 SNEGSKA (reference sequence). The CDR3 spans 15 residues. The CDR3 bases are TGCAGTGCTAGAGAACCGGGACAGGAGTACAATGAGCAGTTCTTC. Its translation is CSAREPGQEYNEQFF.

V and J are TRBV6-6 and TRBJ1-2; perhaps TRBD1 as D (6 bases). The germline gives CDR1 MNHNY, CDR2 SVGAGI (reference sequence). The CDR3 spans 14 residues. V was clipped by 7 bases and J by 4 bases, with 16 bases between them. Here the CDR3 reads CASTLDRQLYGYTF. CDR3 DNA: TGTGCCAGCACCTTGGACAGACAGCTCTATGGCTACACCTTC.

This clonotype is medium-sized in the sample. This chain links TRBV19 with TRBJ2-6; D gene uncertain. V lost 10 bases and J 0 bases, leaving 10 bases between the germline ends. The CDR3 contains 14 residues. Germline V gene data show CDR1 as LNHDA and CDR2 as SQIVND (reference sequence). CDR3 loop: CATHKGSGANVLTF. CDR3 in DNA: TGTGCCACTCACAAGGGCTCTGGGGCCAACGTCCTGACTTTC.